The clone carrying this T cell receptor (beta chain) has just a few counts. Its antigen is not identified. This sample stems from a study of T-cell memory formation after mild COVID-19. Study information: Largely donor-specific TCR clusters were found. Study-level results: Contracting CD4+ clones were located mainly in CM and EM, and CD8+ clones in EMRA. Clones shrinking from day 15 to 85 showed even CD4/CD8 mixes; later expanders tilted CD4+.

This CDR3 comprises 14 residues. Trimming removed 3 bases at V and 7 bases at J, with 12 bases between. Germline loops: CDR1 LNHDA, CDR2 SQIVND (reference sequence). Constant-segment primers and 5'RACE yielded cDNA libraries for TCR alpha and TCR beta, each carrying sample barcodes and UMIs. MiXCR was run by TCRdb on the 5' RACE reads, yielding one entry per CDR3 protein. This table holds 350,000 to 500,000 distinct CDR3 sequences, 18% found once. Sequenced sample: PBMCs or a T cell subset sorted from them (not recorded which). The gene calls are TRBV19 and TRBJ2-2; the D is unclear. The source is a man between 18 and 35 years old who had mild COVID-19 (a few samples of this study predate the infection). Cell type and time point are not known. The DNA of the CDR3 is TGTGCCAGTAGTATTGTATTCGACAACGGGGAGCTGTTTTTT. It codes for CASSIVFDNGELFF. Supplemented by reference TRBV19 and TRBJ2-2, the full variable domain reads DGGITQSPKYLFRKEGQNVTLSCEQNLNHDAMYWYRQDPGQGLRLIYYSQIVNDFQKGDIAEGYSVSREKKESFPLTVTSAQKNPTAFYLCASSIVFDNGELFFGEGSRLTVL.